This TCR beta chain was found in a study of type 1 regulatory T cells. About the research overall: An in vitro protocol generated T-allo10, a Tr1-enriched, alloantigen-specific CD4 T cell product.

Each CDR3 protein gets one entry after TCRdb re-called the reads with MiXCR. The table has approximately 97,000 distinct CDR3 sequences, 25% to 40% seen once. The CDR3 runs to 11 residues. CDR1 is KGHDR and CDR2 is SFDVKD in the germline V gene. Trimming stripped 6 bases from V and 1 base from J, with 3 bases between. Sequences were obtained from CD4+ T cells, either the whole sample or a sorted fraction (not recorded which). The receptor comes from a human donor in good health. V usage is TRBV24-1 and J usage is TRBJ2-7; D is ambiguous. For the CDR3, the DNA is TGTGCCACCAGTCAATCCTACGAGCAGTACTTC. Its protein product is CATSQSYEQYF.